This record looks at one T cell receptor beta chain sequence and its context. This entry belongs to a study of blood T cell repertoires in COVID-19. TCRdb's table, derived via immunoSEQ multiplex PCR, lists solely in-frame clones and lacks some. Of over 85,000 clones listed, over 80% are singletons. Germline CDR1 reads SNHLY; CDR2 reads FYNNEI. V lost 4 bases, J lost 3 bases, and 11 bases stayed unmatched. This CDR3 comprises 17 residues. The gene calls are TRBV2 and TRBJ1-1, with 10 bases that match TRBD1. The sequencing input was peripheral blood. This receptor was identified in a woman aged 70 to 79 with acute or convalescent COVID-19. Here the CDR3 DNA reads TGTGCCAGCAGTGGCCGGTTCTCGGGACAGGGGTACACTGAAGCTTTCTTT. Translating gives CASSGRFSGQGYTEAFF.